This T cell receptor (beta chain) stems from a study of shared clonotypes between healthy human individuals. Study results and limitations: Sampling covered blood only; tissue repertoires likely differ.

Germline V lookup: CDR1 MDHEN, CDR2 SYDVKM. The CDR3 loop spans 17 amino acids. Trimming left V 7 bases short and J 7 bases short, with 26 bases between. About this clone: Its antigen is unidentified.

Generated by immunoSEQ multiplex PCR, the TCRdb table keeps only in-frame clones and is missing some. The top ten hold under 2% of the sample, which has some 660,000 clones, around three quarters seen once. The sample comprised memory CD4+ T cells sorted from blood. The subset: CD45RA-negative fraction. The rearrangement links TRBV28 to TRBJ1-3; D call uncertain. The TCR originated in a young woman in good health. The CDR3 sequence is CASTGRHAQASLNTIYF. In DNA, the CDR3 is TGTGCCAGCACCGGTCGGCACGCGCAGGCGTCTCTGAACACCATATATTTT. Full variable domain (rest looked up from reference TRBV28 and TRBJ1-3): DVKVTQSSRYLVKRTGEKVFLECVQDMDHENMFWYRQDPGLGLRLIYFSYDVKMKEKGDIPEGYSVSREKKERFSLILESASTNQTSMYLCASTGRHAQASLNTIYFGEGSWLTVV.